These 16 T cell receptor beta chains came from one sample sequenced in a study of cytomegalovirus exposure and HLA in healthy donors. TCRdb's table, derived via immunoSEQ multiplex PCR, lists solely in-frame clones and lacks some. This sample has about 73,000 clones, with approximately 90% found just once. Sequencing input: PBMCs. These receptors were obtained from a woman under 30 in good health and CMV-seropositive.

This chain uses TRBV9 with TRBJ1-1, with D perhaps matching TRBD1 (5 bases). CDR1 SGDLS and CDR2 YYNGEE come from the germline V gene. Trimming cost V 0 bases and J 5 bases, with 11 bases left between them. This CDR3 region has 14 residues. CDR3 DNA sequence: TGTGCCAGCAGCGTAGAGGCAGGGTTGACTGAAGCTTTCTTT. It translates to CASSVEAGLTEAFF.

The CDR3 spells CATQGTDSYEQYF. CDR3 sequence (DNA): TGTGCCACCCAGGGTACGGACAGTTACGAGCAGTACTTC. The chain is built from TRBV27 and TRBJ2-7; D possibly corresponds to TRBD1 (6 bases). Trimming removed 10 bases at V and 4 bases at J, with 17 bases between. This CDR3 has 13 residues. Germline V gene sequence: CDR1 MNHEY, CDR2 SMNVEV (reference sequence).

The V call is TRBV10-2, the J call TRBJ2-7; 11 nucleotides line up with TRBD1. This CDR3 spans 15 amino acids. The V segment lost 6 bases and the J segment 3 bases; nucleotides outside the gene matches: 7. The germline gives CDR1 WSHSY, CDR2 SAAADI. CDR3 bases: TGCGCCAGCAGGACCGGGACAGGGGGAAACTACGAGCAGTACTTC. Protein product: CASRTGTGGNYEQYF.

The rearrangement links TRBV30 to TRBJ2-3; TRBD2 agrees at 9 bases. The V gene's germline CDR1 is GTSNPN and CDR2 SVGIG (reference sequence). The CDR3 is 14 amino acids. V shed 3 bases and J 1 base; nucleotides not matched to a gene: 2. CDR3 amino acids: CAWSVAGGTDTQYF. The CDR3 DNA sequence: TGTGCCTGGAGCGTAGCGGGGGGCACAGATACGCAGTATTTT.

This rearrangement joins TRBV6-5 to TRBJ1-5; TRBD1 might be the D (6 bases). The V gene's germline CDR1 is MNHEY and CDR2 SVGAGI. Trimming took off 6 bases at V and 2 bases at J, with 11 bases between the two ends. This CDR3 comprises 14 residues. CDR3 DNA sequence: TGTGCCAGCAGCCTTCGACAGGGCAATCAGCCCCAGCATTTT. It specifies CASSLRQGNQPQHF.

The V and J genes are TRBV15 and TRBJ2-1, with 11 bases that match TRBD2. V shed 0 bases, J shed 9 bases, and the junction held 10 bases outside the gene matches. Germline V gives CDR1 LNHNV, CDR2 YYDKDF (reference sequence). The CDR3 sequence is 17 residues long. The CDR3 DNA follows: TGTGCCACCAGCAGAGATAGCCGACTAGCGGGGTCCCCTGAGCAGTTCTTC. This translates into CATSRDSRLAGSPEQFF.

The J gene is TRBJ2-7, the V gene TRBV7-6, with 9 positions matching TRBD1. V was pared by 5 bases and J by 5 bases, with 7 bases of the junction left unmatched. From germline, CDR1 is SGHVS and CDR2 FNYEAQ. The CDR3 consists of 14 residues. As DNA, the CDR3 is TGTGCCAGCAGCACGGGGACAGGGTTGAACGAGCAGTACTTC. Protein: CASSTGTGLNEQYF.

The DNA of the CDR3 is TGTGCCAGCACCCGAGCGGTTGGGTCCTACAATGAGCAGTTCTTC. It translates to CASTRAVGSYNEQFF. The genes are TRBV6-1 and TRBJ2-1; tentatively, D is TRBD2 (5 bases). With 7 bases removed from V and 1 base from J, the gap between germline ends came to 14 bases. CDR1 and CDR2 from the germline V gene are MNHNS and SASEGT. The CDR3 is 15 amino acids.

In DNA, the CDR3 is TGCGCCAGCAGTGAGCATCGGACAGGACACCTGAACACTGAAGCTTTCTTT. It translates to CASSEHRTGHLNTEAFF. The V and J genes are TRBV10-2 and TRBJ1-1; 7 bases align to TRBD1. CDR1 is WSHSY and CDR2 is SAAADI in the germline V gene. This CDR3 comprises 17 residues. After removal of 2 bases from V and 0 bases from J, the junction contained 9 bases not matched to a gene.

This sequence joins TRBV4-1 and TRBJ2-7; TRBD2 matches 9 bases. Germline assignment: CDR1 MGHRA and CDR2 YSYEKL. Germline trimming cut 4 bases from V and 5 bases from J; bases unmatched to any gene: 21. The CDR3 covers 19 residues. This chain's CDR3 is CASSRQLISGGITSHEQYF. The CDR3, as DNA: TGCGCCAGCAGCCGGCAATTGATAAGCGGGGGGATCACGTCCCACGAGCAGTACTTC.

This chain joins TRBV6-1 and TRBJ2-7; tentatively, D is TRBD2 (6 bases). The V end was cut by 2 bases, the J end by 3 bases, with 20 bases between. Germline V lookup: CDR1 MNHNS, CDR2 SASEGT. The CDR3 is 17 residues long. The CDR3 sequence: CASSEYWLGAGNYEQYF. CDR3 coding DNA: TGTGCCAGCAGTGAATATTGGCTTGGGGCGGGGAACTACGAGCAGTACTTC.

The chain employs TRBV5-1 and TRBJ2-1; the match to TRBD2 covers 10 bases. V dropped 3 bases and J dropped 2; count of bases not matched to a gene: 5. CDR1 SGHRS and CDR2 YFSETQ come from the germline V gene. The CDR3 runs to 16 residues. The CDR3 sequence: CASSYPLAGAYNEQFF. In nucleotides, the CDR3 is TGCGCCAGCAGCTACCCTCTAGCGGGGGCCTACAATGAGCAGTTCTTC.

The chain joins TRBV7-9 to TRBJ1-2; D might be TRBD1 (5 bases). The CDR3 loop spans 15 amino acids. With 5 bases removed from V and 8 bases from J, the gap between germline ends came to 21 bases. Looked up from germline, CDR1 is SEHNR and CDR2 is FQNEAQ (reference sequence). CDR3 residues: CASSPAIGQGGGYTF. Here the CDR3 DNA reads TGTGCCAGCAGCCCGGCGATAGGGCAGGGTGGGGGCTACACCTTC.

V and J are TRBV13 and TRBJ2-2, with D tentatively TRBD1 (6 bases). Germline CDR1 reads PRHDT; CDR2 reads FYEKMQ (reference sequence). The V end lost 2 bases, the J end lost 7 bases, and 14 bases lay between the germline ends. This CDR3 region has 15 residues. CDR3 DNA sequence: TGTGCCAGCAGCTTACAGGGGATTCGAAACGGGGAGCTGTTTTTT. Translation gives CASSLQGIRNGELFF.

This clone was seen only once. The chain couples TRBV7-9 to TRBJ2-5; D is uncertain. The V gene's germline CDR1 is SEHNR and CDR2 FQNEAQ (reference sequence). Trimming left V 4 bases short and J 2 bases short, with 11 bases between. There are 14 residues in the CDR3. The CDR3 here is CASSSRLTQETQYF. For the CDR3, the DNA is TGTGCCAGCAGCTCAAGACTCACTCAAGAGACCCAGTACTTC.

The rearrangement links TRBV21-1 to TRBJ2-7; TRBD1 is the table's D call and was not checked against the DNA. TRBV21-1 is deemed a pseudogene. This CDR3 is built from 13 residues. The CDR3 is CASSKVQGGEQYF. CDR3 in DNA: TGTGCCAGCAGCAAAGTACAGGGGGGGGAGCAGTACTTC.